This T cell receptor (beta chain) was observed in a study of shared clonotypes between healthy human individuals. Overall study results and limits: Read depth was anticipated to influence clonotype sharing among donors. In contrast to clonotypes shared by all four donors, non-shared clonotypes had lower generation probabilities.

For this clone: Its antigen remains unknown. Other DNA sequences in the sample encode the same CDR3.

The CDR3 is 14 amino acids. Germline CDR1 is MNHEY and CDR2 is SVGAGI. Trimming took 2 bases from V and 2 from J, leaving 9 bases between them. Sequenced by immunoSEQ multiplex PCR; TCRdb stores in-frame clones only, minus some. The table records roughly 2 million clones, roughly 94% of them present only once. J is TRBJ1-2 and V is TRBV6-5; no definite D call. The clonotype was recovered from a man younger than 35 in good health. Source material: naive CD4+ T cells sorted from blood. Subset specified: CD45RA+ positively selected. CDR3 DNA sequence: TGTGCCAGCAGTTACAGGGAGGTAAACTATGGCTACACCTTC. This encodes CASSYREVNYGYTF.